Presented here are 22 T cell receptor beta chains from one specimen sequenced in a study of T cell repertoires in ileal Crohn's disease. Sequenced by immunoSEQ multiplex PCR; TCRdb stores in-frame clones only, minus some. The sample carries around 7,800 clones, 60% to 75% recorded once. Time point indicated: neoterminal ileum biopsy at postoperative endoscopy, about 6 months after surgery. The sample consisted of ileal tissue. The origin of the receptors is an adult with Crohn's disease.

By sample share, this clone is large. The J gene is TRBJ1-3, the V gene TRBV11-2; 8 bases map to TRBD1. Per germline, CDR1 SGHAT and CDR2 FQNNGV. The CDR3 totals 16 residues. V lost 3 bases, J lost 2 bases, and 6 bases stayed unmatched. The CDR3 spells CASSFRTGQAGNTIYF. CDR3 nucleotide sequence: TGTGCCAGCAGCTTTCGGACAGGGCAAGCTGGAAACACCATATATTTT. The entire variable domain, with the rest obtained from reference TRBV11-2 and TRBJ1-3, is as follows: EAGVAQSPRYKIIEKRQSVAFWCNPISGHATLYWYQQILGQGPKLLIQFQNNGVVDDSQLPKDRFSAERLKGVDSTLKIQPAKLEDSAVYLCASSFRTGQAGNTIYFGEGSWLTVV.

The sample holds a few counts of this clone. One end of the junction varies from germline; a read error may be responsible. The chain couples TRBV7-7 to TRBJ1-6, with 8 bases matching TRBD1. The CDR3 covers 13 residues. The germline V gene encodes CDR1 SSHAT and CDR2 FNYEAQ (reference sequence). CDR3 loop: CASSPDREAPLHF. The CDR3, as DNA: TGTGCTAGCAGCCCGGACAGGGAGGCACCCCTCCACTTT.

The CDR3 reads CASSLITAEAFF. The CDR3 coding sequence is TGTGCCAGCAGCTTAATCACGGCTGAAGCTTTCTTT. The V call is TRBV7-2, the J call TRBJ1-1; no reliable D call. Germline assignment: CDR1 SGHTA and CDR2 FQGNSA. The CDR3 runs to 12 residues. Trimming stripped 2 bases from V and 6 bases from J, with 7 bases between.

This rearrangement joins TRBV28 to TRBJ2-2, with D possibly TRBD2 on 5 matching bases. CDR3 size: 14 residues. Trimming took 6 bases from V and 4 from J, leaving 12 bases between them. Germline lookup yields CDR1 MDHEN and CDR2 SYDVKM. CDR3 sequence (DNA): TGTGCCAGCAGCCTGACTACGGTCACCGGGGAGCTGTTTTTT. This sequence encodes CASSLTTVTGELFF.

V is TRBV19 and J is TRBJ1-5, with D hard to call. Germline-derived CDR1 and CDR2 are LNHDA and SQIVND (reference sequence). V was clipped by 10 bases and J by 0 bases, with 13 bases between them. This CDR3 spans 14 amino acids. This chain's CDR3 is CATQREYSNQPQHF. The CDR3 bases are TGTGCCACCCAAAGGGAGTATAGCAATCAGCCCCAGCATTTT.

The CDR3 is CASSGTGLLNTEAFF. DNA for the CDR3: TGTGCCAGCAGCGGAACGGGACTGCTAAACACTGAAGCTTTCTTT. The V call is TRBV5-4, the J call TRBJ1-1, with D possibly matching TRBD1 (5 bases). V was trimmed by 4 bases and J by 2 bases, leaving 15 bases between them. This CDR3 has 15 residues. Germline values: CDR1 SGHNT, CDR2 YYREEE (reference sequence).

The rearrangement joins TRBV7-6 to TRBJ2-5; 8 bases map to TRBD2. Losses at the gene ends were 5 bases for V and 4 bases for J; bases not matched to a gene: 12. CDR1 and CDR2 (germline): SGHVS, FNYEAQ. CDR3 size: 16 residues. Written as DNA, the CDR3 is TGTGCCAGCAGCCTTATGGTTAGCGGGGTAGTAGAGACCCAGTACTTC. It translates to CASSLMVSGVVETQYF.

By share, this clone ranks as large (0.1 to 1%). This chain uses TRBV27 with TRBJ1-4; 7 positions match TRBD1. CDR1 and CDR2 (germline): MNHEY, SMNVEV (reference sequence). This CDR3 is built from 14 residues. Trimming removed 2 bases from V and 5 bases from J; junction bases left unmatched: 2. The CDR3 sequence: CASSLDRANEKLFF. The CDR3 DNA sequence: TGTGCCAGCAGTTTAGACAGGGCGAATGAAAAACTGTTTTTT.

The V call is TRBV5-6, the J call TRBJ1-2; D is unresolved. The CDR3 has 15 residues. Per the germline V gene, CDR1 is SGHDT and CDR2 is YYEEEE. V lost 2 bases to trimming and J lost 14 bases, with 25 bases between them. As DNA, the CDR3 is TGTGCCAGCAGCTTCCTCCAAAGGAGGTGGGAAGGATATACCTTC. This encodes CASSFLQRRWEGYTF.

The V gene is TRBV27, the J gene TRBJ1-2; 9 bases align to TRBD1. CDR1 and CDR2 (germline): MNHEY, SMNVEV (reference sequence). The CDR3 totals 15 residues. Germline trimming cut 6 bases from V and 3 bases from J; bases unmatched to any gene: 8. In nucleotides, the CDR3 is TGTGCCAGCAGAGGTGACCGGGACAGGGACTATGGCTACACCTTC. Encoded protein: CASRGDRDRDYGYTF.

The chain carries TRBV27 and TRBJ1-2; no clear D gene. The V gene lost 1 base and the J gene lost 4 bases, with 10 bases spanning the gap. CDR1 MNHEY and CDR2 SMNVEV come from the germline V gene (reference sequence). The CDR3 spans 14 residues. CDR3 residues: CASSLYGDSYGYTF. The CDR3 nucleotides are TGTGCCAGCAGTTTATACGGGGATAGCTATGGCTACACCTTC.

The rearrangement links TRBV18 to TRBJ2-1, with D possibly being TRBD1 (5 bases). The germline V gene encodes CDR1 KGHSH and CDR2 LQKENI. Trimming stripped 1 base from V and 6 bases from J, with 7 bases between. The CDR3 sequence is 13 residues long. CDR3 sequence (DNA): TGTGCCAGCTCACCACGGACATCCAATGAGCAGTTCTTC. It translates to CASSPRTSNEQFF.

The sample holds a few counts of this clone. This chain links TRBV4-3 with TRBJ2-1, with 7 bases that match TRBD2. V shed 4 bases and J 8 bases; nucleotides not matched to a gene: 8. The CDR3 totals 14 residues. Germline loops: CDR1 LGHNA, CDR2 YSLEER. CDR3 sequence: CASSPSGTWDEQFF. The CDR3 nucleotides are TGCGCCAGCAGCCCTAGCGGTACCTGGGATGAGCAGTTCTTC.

The rearrangement links TRBV5-1 to TRBJ2-5, with D tentatively TRBD2 (6 bases). V was pared by 1 base and J by 5 bases, with 12 bases between. The CDR3 covers 14 residues. Germline-derived CDR1 and CDR2 are SGHRS and YFSETQ. CDR3 residues: CASSLWGELETQYF. CDR3 nucleotides: TGCGCCAGCAGCTTGTGGGGGGAGTTGGAGACCCAGTACTTC.

The chain combines TRBV9 with TRBJ2-5; 7 nucleotides match TRBD2. The J call could be wrong; TRBJ2-7 is a better fit for the DNA end. This CDR3 contains 15 residues. In germline, CDR1 is SGDLS, CDR2 YYNGEE. In DNA, the CDR3 is TGTGCCAGCAGCGTAGGAGCGCAGGGAGGGAGCGAGCAGTACTTC. It encodes CASSVGAQGGSEQYF.

This chain joins TRBV5-1 and TRBJ2-2; TRBD1 agrees at 7 bases. CDR3 length equals 14 residues. Per germline, CDR1 SGHRS and CDR2 YFSETQ. V trimming: 5 bases; J trimming: 0 bases; junction bases outside the gene matches: 1. Here the CDR3 DNA reads TGCGCCAGCAGGACAGGGACGAACACCGGGGAGCTGTTTTTT. Its protein is CASRTGTNTGELFF.

The genes are TRBV29-1 and TRBJ2-7; the match to TRBD2 covers 7 bases. The CDR3 contains 15 residues. CDR1 is SQVTM, CDR2 ANQGSEA, per germline. After removal of 3 bases from V and 2 bases from J, the junction contained 10 bases not matched to a gene. CDR3 DNA sequence: TGCAGCGTTGAGGGCCTTAGCGGGTCGACCTACGAGCAGTACTTC. This gives the protein CSVEGLSGSTYEQYF.

V is TRBV4-1 and J is TRBJ1-3; D is undetermined. V was cut by 3 bases and J by 4 bases, with 10 bases left in between. The CDR3 covers 14 residues. Germline V gene lookup returns CDR1 MGHRA and CDR2 YSYEKL. CDR3 region: CASSQAARGNTIYF. CDR3 sequence (DNA): TGCGCCAGCAGCCAGGCAGCGAGAGGAAACACCATATATTTT.

The chain couples TRBV7-2 to TRBJ2-7; a weak D match, TRBD1 (5 bases). In germline, CDR1 is SGHTA, CDR2 FQGNSA. The V and J ends lost 1 base and 2 bases respectively, with 9 bases between them. The length of the CDR3 is 14 residues. Here the CDR3 DNA reads TGTGCCAGCAGCTTAGGGGGCTGGACCTACGAGCAGTACTTC. This codes for CASSLGGWTYEQYF.

The rearrangement joins TRBV19 to TRBJ1-4; D gene unclear. V was clipped by 3 bases and J by 10 bases, with 12 bases between them. The CDR3 has 13 residues. Germline CDR1 LNHDA, CDR2 SQIVND (reference sequence). The DNA of the CDR3 is TGTGCCAGTAGTATCGGAGGGTTGAGAAAACTGTTTTTT. Translation: CASSIGGLRKLFF.

The chain carries TRBV10-1 and TRBJ1-3; maybe TRBD1 (5 bases). Germline CDR1 is WNHNN and CDR2 is SYGVQD (reference sequence). V lost 3 bases, J lost 2 bases, and 11 bases lay in between. The CDR3 contains 15 residues. The CDR3 protein is CASSEDSGAGNTIYF. Written as DNA, the CDR3 is TGCGCCAGCAGTGAAGACAGCGGGGCTGGAAACACCATATATTTT.

V gene TRBV6-5 combines with J gene TRBJ1-1, with D possibly matching TRBD1 (6 bases). The CDR3 is 15 amino acids. The ends were cut back, 1 base at V and 6 bases at J, with 15 bases in the middle. CDR1 is MNHEY and CDR2 is SVGAGI in the germline V gene. The CDR3 DNA sequence: TGTGCCAGCAGTTACTTGGGCGAACAGGGTGCTGAAGCTTTCTTT. This codes for CASSYLGEQGAEAFF.